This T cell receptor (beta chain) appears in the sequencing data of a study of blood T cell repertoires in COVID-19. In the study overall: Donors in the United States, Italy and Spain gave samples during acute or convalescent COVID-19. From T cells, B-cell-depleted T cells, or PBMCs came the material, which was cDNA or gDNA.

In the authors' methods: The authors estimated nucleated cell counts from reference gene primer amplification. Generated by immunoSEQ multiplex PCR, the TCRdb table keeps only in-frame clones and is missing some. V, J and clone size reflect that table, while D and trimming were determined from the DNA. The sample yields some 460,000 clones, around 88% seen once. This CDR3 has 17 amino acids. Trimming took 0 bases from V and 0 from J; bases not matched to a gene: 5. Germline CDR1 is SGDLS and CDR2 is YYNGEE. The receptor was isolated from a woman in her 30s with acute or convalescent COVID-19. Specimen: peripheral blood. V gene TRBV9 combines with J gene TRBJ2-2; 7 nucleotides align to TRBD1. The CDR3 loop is CASSVAATGANTGELFF. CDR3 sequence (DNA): TGTGCCAGCAGCGTAGCTGCCACAGGGGCGAACACCGGGGAGCTGTTTTTT.